This entry concerns a single T cell receptor (beta chain). What it recognizes is unknown. The ends were cut back, 3 bases at V and 9 bases at J, with 19 bases in the middle. This CDR3 comprises 15 residues. The germline V gene has CDR1 SGDLS and CDR2 YYNGEE. Cycle 7 day 1, cycle 4 day 1, and baseline were the timepoints at which blood was sampled. Profiling relied on immunoSEQ multiplex PCR, and the TCRdb table lists in-frame clones only, not all of them. The sample lists 120,000 or so clones, approximately 89% occurring once. This record belongs to a study of OX40 agonist ivuxolimab in advanced cancers. In the study overall: Partial responses were achieved by three patients, one with hepatocellular carcinoma and two with cutaneous melanoma. General study results and limits: At 0.1 to 3.0 mg/kg, CD4+ and CD8+ blood T cells expanded clonally by week 6.

The TCR comes from an adult with an advanced solid tumor such as melanoma, head and neck, liver or kidney cancer. Sequencing used CD4+ or CD8+ T cells sorted from blood, obtained in a trial of the OX40 agonist ivuxolimab. This chain links TRBV9 with TRBJ2-1; D not resolved. CDR3 nucleotides: TGTGCCAGCAGCGCCATGGACCTCTTCGGCGGTGAGCAGTTCTTC. Translating gives CASSAMDLFGGEQFF.